This TCR beta chain was identified in a study of shared T cell receptors in the human thymus. Produced via immunoSEQ multiplex PCR; TCRdb's table is partial and in-frame only. The profile shows fewer than 700,000 clones, roughly 90% of them singletons. This sample was shared with a second study, whose subject was human thymus T cells. That source adds: All donors were healthy Finnish infants who were undergoing corrective surgery to treat congenital heart defects. Corrective cardiac surgery supplied the resected thymus tissue. Seemingly biased V and J gene usage marked thymic and blood repertoires. Unrelated people showed highly overlapping thymic repertoires, related research reported.

The sample taken for sequencing was thymocytes. The source of this sequence is a boy under three years old with a congenital heart defect.

Here the CDR3 DNA reads TGCGCCAGCAGCCAAGGCGACAGGGGGCCTAGGGAGACCCAGTACTTC. Translating gives CASSQGDRGPRETQYF. V gene TRBV4-1 combines with J gene TRBJ2-5, with 10 bases identical to TRBD1. CDR1 MGHRA and CDR2 YSYEKL come from the germline V gene. The CDR3 consists of 16 residues. Trimming took 1 base from V and 5 from J; bases not matched to a gene: 7.